Listed here are 19 T cell receptor beta chains from one sample, sequenced in a study of Graves' ophthalmopathy and Graves' hyperthyroidism. Using RNA transcripts, the TCR beta CDR3 regions were amplified. First-round RT-PCR used HTBI primers; second-round multiplex PCR followed. TCRdb itself ran the multiplex PCR reads through MiXCR, one entry per CDR3 protein. Altogether about 370,000 distinct CDR3 sequences are present, about 15% being singletons, with the ten largest covering roughly 2.3%. Sequenced: peripheral blood. Source of these receptors: an adult woman with stable Graves' hyperthyroidism.

This clonotype was seen a handful of times. This sequence joins TRBV5-1 and TRBJ1-1; 9 bases map to TRBD1. Looked up from germline, CDR1 is SGHRS and CDR2 is YFSETQ. The CDR3 consists of 14 residues. The V and J ends lost 4 bases and 7 bases, in that order; junction bases with no gene match: 8. The CDR3 DNA follows: TGCGCCAGCAGCAATGTGGGACAGGGCGGTGAAGCTTTCTTT. Translating it yields CASSNVGQGGEAFF.

This clonotype was detected ten times or more. The rearrangement joins TRBV6-1 to TRBJ2-7; D possibly corresponds to TRBD2 (6 bases). CDR3 size: 13 residues. Germline V CDR1 and CDR2: MNHNS, SASEGT. Trimming took 3 bases from V and 6 from J, leaving 12 bases between them. CDR3 sequence: CASSDRIGGEQYF. Here the CDR3 DNA reads TGTGCCAGCAGTGATCGGATCGGGGGCGAGCAGTACTTC.

There are many counts of this clonotype. V and J are TRBV28 and TRBJ2-2; TRBD1 aligns across 7 bases. V trimming: 6 bases; J trimming: 4 bases; junction bases outside the gene matches: 8. Germline V gene sequence: CDR1 MDHEN, CDR2 SYDVKM. This CDR3 has 15 amino acids. CDR3 DNA: TGTGCCAGCAGGGCCGGGACAGATCCCACCGGGGAGCTGTTTTTT. Translating it yields CASRAGTDPTGELFF. Based on the CDR3 plus reference TRBV28 and TRBJ2-2, the full variable domain is DVKVTQSSRYLVKRTGEKVFLECVQDMDHENMFWYRQDPGLGLRLIYFSYDVKMKEKGDIPEGYSVSREKKERFSLILESASTNQTSMYLCASRAGTDPTGELFFGEGSRLTVL.

At least ten counts were recorded for this clonotype. This chain uses TRBV5-1 with TRBJ2-7; D is unclear. The ends were cut back, 4 bases at V and 0 bases at J, with 20 bases in the middle. The germline V gene has CDR1 SGHRS and CDR2 YFSETQ. CDR3 length equals 17 residues. The CDR3 sequence: CASSNQNTVFSSYEQYF. The DNA for the CDR3 is TGCGCCAGCAGCAACCAGAATACAGTATTCAGCTCCTACGAGCAGTACTTC.

Many counts were recorded for this clonotype. V is TRBV12-5 and J is TRBJ2-7, with TRBD1 matching 8 bases. Germline V gene data show CDR1 as LGHNT and CDR2 as FRNRAP. The CDR3 extends over 16 amino acids. V lost 0 bases and J lost 6; bases outside the gene matches: 10. In DNA, the CDR3 is TGTGCTAGTGGTTTGGTACTTGCGGGACAGGTATCCGAGCAGTACTTC. This encodes CASGLVLAGQVSEQYF.

This clonotype was observed at least ten times. This chain links TRBV5-1 with TRBJ1-2, with no clear D. Trimming took 2 bases from V and 5 from J, leaving 10 bases between them. Germline loops: CDR1 SGHRS, CDR2 YFSETQ. The CDR3 runs to 13 residues. The chain's CDR3 is CASSFESGYGYTF. Here the CDR3 DNA reads TGCGCCAGCAGCTTTGAATCCGGGTATGGCTACACCTTC.

Details on this clonotype: Germline and junction disagree at one end, which may indicate a read error. The V gene is TRBV29-1, the J gene TRBJ2-7; TRBD2 matches 14 bases. Germline assignment: CDR1 SQVTM and CDR2 ANQGSEA. The CDR3 covers 17 residues. In DNA form, the CDR3 reads TGCAGCGTCGAAGACCCGGGACTAGCGGGAGCCGAGGGTCAGCAGTACTTC. Protein product: CSVEDPGLAGAEGQQYF.

This clonotype occurred many times. CDR3 bases: TGCAGCGTCCGGGACATTACTTCCTACGAGCAGTACTTC. Amino acids: CSVRDITSYEQYF. This chain joins TRBV29-1 and TRBJ2-7, with D tentatively TRBD1 (6 bases). Trimming took off 6 bases at V and 1 base at J, with 13 bases between the two ends. Per the germline V gene, CDR1 is SQVTM and CDR2 is ANQGSEA. The CDR3 sequence is 13 residues long.

This clonotype occurred many times. The CDR3, as DNA: TGTGCCAGCAGTTACGGGACTAGCGGGCCCTCGAACACCGGGGAGCTGTTTTTT. Protein product: CASSYGTSGPSNTGELFF. The rearrangement links TRBV6-2 or TRBV6-3 to TRBJ2-2; TRBD2 matches 12 bases. Germline trimming cut 2 bases from V and 0 bases from J; bases unmatched to any gene: 4. Germline V gene data show CDR1 as MNHEY and CDR2 as SVGEGT. CDR3 size: 18 residues.

This clonotype was seen at least ten times. The rearrangement uses TRBV6-2 or TRBV6-3 and TRBJ2-7; D remains unclear. V lost 6 bases and J 2 bases, leaving 11 bases between the germline ends. The germline V gene has CDR1 MNHEY and CDR2 SVGEGT. This CDR3 has 13 amino acids. The CDR3 DNA reads TGTGCCAGCAGCCGCAGTGGGGCCTACGAGCAGTACTTC. It encodes CASSRSGAYEQYF.

V and J are TRBV11-2 and TRBJ2-7; tentatively, D is TRBD2 (7 bases). The CDR3 is made up of 15 amino acids. Trimming took 5 bases from V and 2 from J, leaving 16 bases between them. Germline V gene lookup returns CDR1 SGHAT and CDR2 FQNNGV. The CDR3 region is CASSQTGGGPYEQYF. The CDR3 region has the DNA TGTGCCAGCAGCCAGACGGGGGGCGGTCCCTACGAGCAGTACTTC.

This clonotype was found many times. The CDR3 DNA reads as TGTGCCAGCAGCTTGATTAGTGGGGTGTTAGAGACCCAGTACTTC. This gives the protein CASSLISGVLETQYF. The chain joins TRBV5-8 to TRBJ2-5; D call uncertain. This CDR3 region has 15 residues. Germline-derived CDR1 and CDR2 are SGHTS and YDEGEE. Trimming removed 1 base at V and 4 bases at J, with 14 bases between.

This clonotype was detected ten times or more. The chain links TRBV10-3 to TRBJ1-2; 8 nucleotides align to TRBD1. This CDR3 contains 14 residues. Trimming cost V 6 bases and J 6 bases; bases outside gene matches: 9. CDR1 and CDR2 (germline): ENHRY, SYGVKD. CDR3 region: CAIRDTDRGDGYTF. CDR3 nucleotides: TGTGCCATCAGGGATACAGACAGGGGCGATGGCTACACCTTC.

V usage is TRBV6-2 or TRBV6-3 and J usage is TRBJ1-1, with D uncertain. Germline CDR1 MNHEY, CDR2 SVGEGT. The CDR3 is 14 residues long. V lost 9 bases to trimming and J lost 0 bases, with 14 bases between them. CDR3 in DNA: TGTGCCAGTTGGACTGCTGTGGTGAACACTGAAGCTTTCTTT. Protein product: CASWTAVVNTEAFF.

This clonotype was recorded many times. The chain combines TRBV6-1 with TRBJ1-2; D gene uncertain. CDR1 MNHNS and CDR2 SASEGT come from the germline V gene. Trimming shortened V by 2 bases and J by 1 base, and 11 bases separated the two germline ends. This CDR3 has 15 residues. This chain's CDR3 is CASSELVGVNYGYTF. Written as DNA, the CDR3 is TGTGCCAGCAGTGAATTGGTCGGGGTTAACTATGGCTACACCTTC.

This clonotype occurred many times. The chain links TRBV10-3 to TRBJ2-2, with D maybe TRBD1 (6 bases). The germline V and J ends were trimmed by 6 bases and 3 bases, with 8 bases remaining between them. Germline CDR1 and CDR2: ENHRY and SYGVKD. CDR3 size: 13 residues. CDR3 coding DNA: TGTGCCATCAGGAACAGGGACACCGGGGAGCTGTTTTTT. Translated: CAIRNRDTGELFF.

The rearrangement links TRBV6-1 to TRBJ1-1; D is uncertain. Germline V gene sequence: CDR1 MNHNS, CDR2 SASEGT. This CDR3 comprises 13 residues. V lost 6 bases and J 1 base, leaving 9 bases between the germline ends. The CDR3 here is CASRDTGNTEAFF. The CDR3, as DNA: TGTGCCAGCAGAGATACGGGGAACACTGAAGCTTTCTTT.

This clonotype was seen many times. This rearrangement joins TRBV4-1 to TRBJ1-2; 7 bases fit TRBD1. The CDR3 is 14 residues long. Germline lookup yields CDR1 MGHRA and CDR2 YSYEKL. Unmatched junction bases numbered 8, after V lost 4 bases and J lost 6 bases. CDR3 sequence: CASSLSDRTDGYTF. The CDR3 bases are TGCGCCAGCAGCCTTTCGGACAGGACGGATGGCTACACCTTC.

The sample holds many counts of this clonotype. The chain combines TRBV6-2 or TRBV6-3 with TRBJ1-2; D not resolved. There are 11 residues in the CDR3. Looked up from germline, CDR1 is MNHEY and CDR2 is SVGEGT. The V and J ends lost 7 bases and 5 bases respectively, with 8 bases between them. The CDR3 DNA reads TGTGCCAGCATGGCAGATTATGGCTACACCTTC. Translation gives CASMADYGYTF.